This T cell receptor beta chain came from a study of OX40 agonist ivuxolimab in advanced cancers. About the study: Patients received intravenous ivuxolimab every 2 weeks at 0.01 to 10 mg/kg.

Sequencing used immunoSEQ multiplex PCR; TCRdb keeps in-frame clones, though not all of them. Of under 80,000 clones listed, roughly 85% are singletons. This CDR3 has 13 amino acids. The germline V gene encodes CDR1 SGHAT and CDR2 FQDESV (reference sequence). The ends were cut back, 5 bases at V and 5 bases at J, with 12 bases in the middle. This sequence originates from an adult with an advanced solid tumor such as melanoma, head and neck, liver or kidney cancer. Sequencing used CD4+ or CD8+ T cells sorted from blood, obtained in a trial of the OX40 agonist ivuxolimab. The V call is TRBV11-1, the J call TRBJ2-5; perhaps TRBD2 as D (6 bases). The CDR3 region is CASSINGGETQYF. CDR3 DNA: TGTGCCAGCAGCATAAACGGGGGTGAGACCCAGTACTTC.